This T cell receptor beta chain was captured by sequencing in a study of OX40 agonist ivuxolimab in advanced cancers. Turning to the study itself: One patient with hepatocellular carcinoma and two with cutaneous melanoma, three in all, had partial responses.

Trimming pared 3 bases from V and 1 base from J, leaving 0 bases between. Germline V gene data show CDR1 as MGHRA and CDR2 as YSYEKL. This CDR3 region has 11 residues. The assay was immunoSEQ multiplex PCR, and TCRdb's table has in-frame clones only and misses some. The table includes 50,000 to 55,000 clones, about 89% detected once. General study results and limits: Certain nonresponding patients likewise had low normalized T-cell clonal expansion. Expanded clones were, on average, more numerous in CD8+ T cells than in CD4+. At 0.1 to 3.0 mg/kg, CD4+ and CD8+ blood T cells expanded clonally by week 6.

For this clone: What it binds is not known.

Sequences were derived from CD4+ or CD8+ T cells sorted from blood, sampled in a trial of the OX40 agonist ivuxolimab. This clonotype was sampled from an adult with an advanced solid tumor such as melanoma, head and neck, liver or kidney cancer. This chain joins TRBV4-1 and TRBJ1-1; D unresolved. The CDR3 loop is CASSQNTEAFF. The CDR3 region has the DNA TGCGCCAGCAGCCAGAACACTGAAGCTTTCTTT.